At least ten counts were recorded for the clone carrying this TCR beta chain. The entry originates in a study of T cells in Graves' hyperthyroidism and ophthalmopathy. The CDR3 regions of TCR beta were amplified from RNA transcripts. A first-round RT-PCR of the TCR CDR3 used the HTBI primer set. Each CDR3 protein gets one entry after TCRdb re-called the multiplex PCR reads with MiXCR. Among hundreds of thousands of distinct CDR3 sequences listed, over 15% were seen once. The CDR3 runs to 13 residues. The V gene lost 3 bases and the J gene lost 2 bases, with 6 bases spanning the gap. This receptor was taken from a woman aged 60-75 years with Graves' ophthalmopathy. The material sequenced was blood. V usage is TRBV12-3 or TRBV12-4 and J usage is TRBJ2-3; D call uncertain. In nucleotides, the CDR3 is TGTGCCAGCAGTTTTTCAGTCACAGATACGCAGTATTTT. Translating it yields CASSFSVTDTQYF.